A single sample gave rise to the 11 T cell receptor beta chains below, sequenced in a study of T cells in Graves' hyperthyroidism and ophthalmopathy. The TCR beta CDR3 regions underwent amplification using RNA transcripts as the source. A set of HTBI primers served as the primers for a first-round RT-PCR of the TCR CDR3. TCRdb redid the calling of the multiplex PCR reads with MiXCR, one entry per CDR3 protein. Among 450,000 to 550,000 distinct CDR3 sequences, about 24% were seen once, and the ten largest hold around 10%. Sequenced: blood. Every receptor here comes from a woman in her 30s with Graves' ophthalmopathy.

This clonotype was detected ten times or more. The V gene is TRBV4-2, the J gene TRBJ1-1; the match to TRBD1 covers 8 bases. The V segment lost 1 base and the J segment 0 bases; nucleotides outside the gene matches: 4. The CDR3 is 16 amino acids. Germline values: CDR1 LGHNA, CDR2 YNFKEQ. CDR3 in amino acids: CASSQGTGFMNTEAFF. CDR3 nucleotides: TGTGCCAGCAGCCAAGGGACAGGGTTCATGAACACTGAAGCTTTCTTT.

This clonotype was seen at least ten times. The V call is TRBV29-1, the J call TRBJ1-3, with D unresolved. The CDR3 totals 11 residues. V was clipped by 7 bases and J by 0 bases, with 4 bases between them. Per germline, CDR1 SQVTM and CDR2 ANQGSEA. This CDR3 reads CSAGSGNTIYF. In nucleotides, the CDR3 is TGCAGCGCTGGCTCTGGAAACACCATATATTTT.

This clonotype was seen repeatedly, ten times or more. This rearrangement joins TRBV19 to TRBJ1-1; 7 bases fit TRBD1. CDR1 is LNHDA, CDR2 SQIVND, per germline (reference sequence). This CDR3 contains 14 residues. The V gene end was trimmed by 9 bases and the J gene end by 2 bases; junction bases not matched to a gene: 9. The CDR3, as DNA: TGTGCCAGCCTTCACAGGGGCGGAAACACTGAAGCTTTCTTT. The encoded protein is CASLHRGGNTEAFF.

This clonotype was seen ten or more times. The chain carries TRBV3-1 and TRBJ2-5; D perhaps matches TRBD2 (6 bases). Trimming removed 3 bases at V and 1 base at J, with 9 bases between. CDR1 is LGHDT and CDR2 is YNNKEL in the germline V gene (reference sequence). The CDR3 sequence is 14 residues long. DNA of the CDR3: TGTGCCAGCAGCCAGAGGGGACTCCAAGAGACCCAGTACTTC. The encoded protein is CASSQRGLQETQYF.

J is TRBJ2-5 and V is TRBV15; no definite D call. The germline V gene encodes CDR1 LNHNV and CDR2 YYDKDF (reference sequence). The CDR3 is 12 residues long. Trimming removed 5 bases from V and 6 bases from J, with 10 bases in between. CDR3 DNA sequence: TGTGCCACCAGCTTGGGGATGAAGACCCAGTACTTC. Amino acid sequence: CATSLGMKTQYF. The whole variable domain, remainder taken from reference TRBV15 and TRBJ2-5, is DAMVIQNPRYQVTQFGKPVTLSCSQTLNHNVMYWYQQKSSQAPKLLFHYYDKDFNNEADTPDNFQSRRPNTSFCFLDIRSPGLGDTAMYLCATSLGMKTQYFGPGTRLLVL.

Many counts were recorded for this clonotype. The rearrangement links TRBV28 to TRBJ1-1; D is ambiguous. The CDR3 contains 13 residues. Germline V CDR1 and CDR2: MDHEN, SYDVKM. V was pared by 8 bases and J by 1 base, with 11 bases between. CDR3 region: CASLARENTEAFF. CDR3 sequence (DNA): TGTGCCAGCCTTGCTAGGGAGAACACTGAAGCTTTCTTT.

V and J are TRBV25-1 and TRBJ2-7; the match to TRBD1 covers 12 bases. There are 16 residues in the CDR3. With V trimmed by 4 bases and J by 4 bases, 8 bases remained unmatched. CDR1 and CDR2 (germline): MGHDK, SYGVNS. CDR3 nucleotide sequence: TGTGCCAGCAGTGTATCAGGGGACAGGGGGCGATACGAGCAGTACTTC. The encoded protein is CASSVSGDRGRYEQYF.

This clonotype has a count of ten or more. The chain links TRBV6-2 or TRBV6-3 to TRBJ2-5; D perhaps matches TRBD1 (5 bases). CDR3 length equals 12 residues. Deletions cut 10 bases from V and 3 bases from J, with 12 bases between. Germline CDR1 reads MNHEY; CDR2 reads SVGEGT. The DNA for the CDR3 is TGTGCCAATAAACCCAGGGAAGAGACCCAGTACTTC. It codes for CANKPREETQYF.

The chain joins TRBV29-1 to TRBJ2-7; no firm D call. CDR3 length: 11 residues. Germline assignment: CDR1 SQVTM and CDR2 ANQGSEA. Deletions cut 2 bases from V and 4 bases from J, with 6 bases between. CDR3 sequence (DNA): TGCAGCGTTGAATTTATGTACGAGCAGTACTTC. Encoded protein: CSVEFMYEQYF.

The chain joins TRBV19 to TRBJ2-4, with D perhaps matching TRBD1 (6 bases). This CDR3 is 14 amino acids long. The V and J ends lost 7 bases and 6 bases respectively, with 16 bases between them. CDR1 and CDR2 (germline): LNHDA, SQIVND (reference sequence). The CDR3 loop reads CASKVRDMVNIQYF. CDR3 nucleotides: TGTGCCAGTAAAGTCCGGGACATGGTAAACATTCAGTACTTC.

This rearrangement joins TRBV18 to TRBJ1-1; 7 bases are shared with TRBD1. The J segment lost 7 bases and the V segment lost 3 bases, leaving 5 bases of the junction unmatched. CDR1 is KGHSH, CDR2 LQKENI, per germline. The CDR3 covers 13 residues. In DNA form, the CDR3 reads TGTGCCAGCTCACCCCAGGGACAGCTTGAAGCTTTCTTT. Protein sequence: CASSPQGQLEAFF.